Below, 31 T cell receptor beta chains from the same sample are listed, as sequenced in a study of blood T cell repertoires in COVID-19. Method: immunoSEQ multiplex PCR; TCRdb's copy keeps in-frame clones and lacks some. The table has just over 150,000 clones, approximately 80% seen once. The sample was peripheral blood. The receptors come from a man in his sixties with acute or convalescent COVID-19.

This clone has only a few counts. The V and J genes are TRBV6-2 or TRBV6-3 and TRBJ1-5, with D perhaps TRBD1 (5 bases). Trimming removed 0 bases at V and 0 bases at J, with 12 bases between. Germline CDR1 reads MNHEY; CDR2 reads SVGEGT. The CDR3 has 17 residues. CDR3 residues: CASSYSMGRGSNQPQHF. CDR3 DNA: TGTGCCAGCAGTTACTCGATGGGAAGGGGTAGCAATCAGCCCCAGCATTTT.

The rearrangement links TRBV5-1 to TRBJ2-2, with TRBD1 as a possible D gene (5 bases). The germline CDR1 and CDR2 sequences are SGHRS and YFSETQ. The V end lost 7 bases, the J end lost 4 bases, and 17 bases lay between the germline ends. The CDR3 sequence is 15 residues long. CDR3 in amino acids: CASQFSGASTGELFF. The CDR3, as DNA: TGCGCCAGCCAATTCTCTGGGGCATCCACCGGGGAGCTGTTTTTT.

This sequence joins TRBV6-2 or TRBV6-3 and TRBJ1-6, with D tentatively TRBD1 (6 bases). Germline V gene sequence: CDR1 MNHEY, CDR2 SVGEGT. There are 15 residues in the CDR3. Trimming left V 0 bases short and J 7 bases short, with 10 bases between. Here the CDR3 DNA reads TGTGCCAGCAGTTACTCGAGGGACACAAATTCACCCCTCCACTTT. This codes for CASSYSRDTNSPLHF.

The CDR3: CASSLQGQGSRNIQYF. The CDR3, as DNA: TGTGCCAGCAGCTTACAGGGACAGGGGAGCAGAAACATTCAGTACTTC. This chain uses TRBV13 with TRBJ2-4, with 10 bases fitting TRBD1. V was clipped by 2 bases and J by 6 bases; unmatched bases: 7. This CDR3 is 16 amino acids long. Germline CDR1 PRHDT, CDR2 FYEKMQ (reference sequence).

The chain's CDR3 is CASSPPGSRYEQYF. In nucleotides, the CDR3 is TGTGCCAGCAGTCCACCGGGGAGCCGCTACGAGCAGTACTTC. The chain links TRBV6-5 to TRBJ2-7, with D maybe TRBD2 (5 bases). V dropped 5 bases and J dropped 3 bases, with 14 bases sitting between them. Germline V CDR1 and CDR2: MNHEY, SVGAGI. The length of the CDR3 is 14 residues.

The CDR3 DNA sequence: TGTGCCAGCAGCCCGTTCGGCACCGGGGAGCTGTTTTTT. It yields the protein CASSPFGTGELFF. The rearrangement uses TRBV11-1 and TRBJ2-2; D is ambiguous. The V end was cut by 5 bases, the J end by 4 bases, with 8 bases between. The germline V gene encodes CDR1 SGHAT and CDR2 FQDESV (reference sequence). The CDR3 is 13 residues long.

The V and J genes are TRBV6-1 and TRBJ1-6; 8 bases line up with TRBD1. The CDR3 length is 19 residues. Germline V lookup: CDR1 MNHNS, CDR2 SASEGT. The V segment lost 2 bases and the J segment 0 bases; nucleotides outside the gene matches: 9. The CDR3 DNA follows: TGTGCCAGCAGTGAACCCCGGGACAGGTCGAGCTCCTATAATTCACCCCTCCACTTT. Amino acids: CASSEPRDRSSSYNSPLHF.

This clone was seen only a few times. The CDR3 loop is CARSLRSGTGYLGPQHF. CDR3 sequence (DNA): TGTGCCAGAAGCCTCCGGTCCGGAACAGGCTATCTGGGGCCCCAGCATTTT. The genes are TRBV5-3 and TRBJ1-5; TRBD1 is a possible D gene (5 bases). TRBV5-3 is flagged as an ORF with uncertain function. The CDR3 spans 17 residues. V dropped 4 bases and J dropped 9 bases, with 26 bases sitting between them.

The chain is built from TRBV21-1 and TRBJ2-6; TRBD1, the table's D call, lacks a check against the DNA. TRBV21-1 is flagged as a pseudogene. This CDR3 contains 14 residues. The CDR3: CASTDRTGANVLTF. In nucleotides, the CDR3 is TGTGCCAGCACCGACAGGACTGGGGCCAACGTCCTGACTTTC.

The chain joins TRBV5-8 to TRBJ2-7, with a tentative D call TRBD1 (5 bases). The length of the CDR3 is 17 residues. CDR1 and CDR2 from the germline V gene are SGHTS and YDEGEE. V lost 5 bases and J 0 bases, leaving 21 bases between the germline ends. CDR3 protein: CASRATSDRYFSYEQYF. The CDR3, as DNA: TGTGCCAGCAGGGCCACCTCCGACAGATACTTCTCCTACGAGCAGTACTTC.

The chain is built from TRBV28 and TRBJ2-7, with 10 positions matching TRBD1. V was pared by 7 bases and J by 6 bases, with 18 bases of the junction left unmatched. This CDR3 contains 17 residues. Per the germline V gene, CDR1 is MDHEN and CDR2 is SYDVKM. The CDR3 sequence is CASTGLPGQGEPLEQYF. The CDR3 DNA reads TGTGCCAGCACCGGGCTCCCCGGACAGGGGGAGCCTCTCGAGCAGTACTTC.

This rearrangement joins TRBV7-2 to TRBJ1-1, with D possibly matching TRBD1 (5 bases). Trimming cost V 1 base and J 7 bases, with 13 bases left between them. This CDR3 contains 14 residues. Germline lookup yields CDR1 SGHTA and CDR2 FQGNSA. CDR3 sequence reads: CASSLGVGVFEAFF. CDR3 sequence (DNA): TGTGCCAGCAGCTTAGGAGTAGGGGTCTTTGAAGCTTTCTTT.

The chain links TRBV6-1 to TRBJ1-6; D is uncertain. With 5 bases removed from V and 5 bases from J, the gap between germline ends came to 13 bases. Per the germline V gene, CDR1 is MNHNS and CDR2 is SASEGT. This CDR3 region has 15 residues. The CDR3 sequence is CASSTISADNSPLHF. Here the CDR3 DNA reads TGTGCCAGCAGTACCATTTCGGCGGATAATTCACCCCTCCACTTT.

The DNA of the CDR3 is TGTGCCAGTAGTATCCGCACAGGGGTGAGGAATCAGCCCCAGCATTTT. This encodes CASSIRTGVRNQPQHF. The gene calls are TRBV19 and TRBJ1-5; 7 nucleotides agree with TRBD1. V dropped 3 bases and J dropped 4; count of bases not matched to a gene: 9. This CDR3 comprises 16 residues. Per the germline V gene, CDR1 is LNHDA and CDR2 is SQIVND (reference sequence).

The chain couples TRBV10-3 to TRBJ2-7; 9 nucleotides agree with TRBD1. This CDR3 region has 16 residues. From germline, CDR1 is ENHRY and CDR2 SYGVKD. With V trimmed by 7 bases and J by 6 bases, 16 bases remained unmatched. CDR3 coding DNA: TGTGCCATCAACGATACTCCCGGGACAGGGATTCGCGAGCAGTACTTC. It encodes CAINDTPGTGIREQYF.

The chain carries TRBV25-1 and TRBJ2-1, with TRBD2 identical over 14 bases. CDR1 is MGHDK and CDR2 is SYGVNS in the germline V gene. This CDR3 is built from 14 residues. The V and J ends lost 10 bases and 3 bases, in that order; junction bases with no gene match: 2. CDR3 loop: CATGLAGGYNEQFF. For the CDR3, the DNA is TGTGCCACCGGACTAGCGGGAGGCTACAATGAGCAGTTCTTC. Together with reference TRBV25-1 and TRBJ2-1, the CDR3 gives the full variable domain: EADIYQTPRYLVIGTGKKITLECSQTMGHDKMYWYQQDPGMELHLIHYSYGVNSTEKGDLSSESTVSRIRTEHFPLTLESARPSHTSQYLCATGLAGGYNEQFFGPGTRLTVL.

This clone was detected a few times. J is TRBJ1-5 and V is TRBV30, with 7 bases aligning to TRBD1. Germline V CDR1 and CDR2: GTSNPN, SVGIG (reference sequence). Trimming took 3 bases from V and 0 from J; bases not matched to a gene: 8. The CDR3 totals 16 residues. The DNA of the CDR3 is TGTGCCTGGAGCCCGTCTTGGGACAGTAGCAATCAGCCCCAGCATTTT. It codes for CAWSPSWDSSNQPQHF.

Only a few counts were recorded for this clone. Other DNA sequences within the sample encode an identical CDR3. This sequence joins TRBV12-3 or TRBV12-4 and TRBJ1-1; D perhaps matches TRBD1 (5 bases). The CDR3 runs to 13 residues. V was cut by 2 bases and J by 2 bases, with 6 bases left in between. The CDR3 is CASSLRGNTEAFF. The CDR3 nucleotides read TGTGCCAGCAGTTTAAGGGGAAACACTGAAGCTTTCTTT.

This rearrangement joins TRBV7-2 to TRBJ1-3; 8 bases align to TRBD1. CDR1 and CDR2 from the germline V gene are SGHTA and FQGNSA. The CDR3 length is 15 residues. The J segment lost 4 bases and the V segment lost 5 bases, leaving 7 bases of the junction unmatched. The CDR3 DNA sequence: TGTGCCAGCAGCACCAGGACAGGGCCAGGAAACACCATATATTTT. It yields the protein CASSTRTGPGNTIYF.

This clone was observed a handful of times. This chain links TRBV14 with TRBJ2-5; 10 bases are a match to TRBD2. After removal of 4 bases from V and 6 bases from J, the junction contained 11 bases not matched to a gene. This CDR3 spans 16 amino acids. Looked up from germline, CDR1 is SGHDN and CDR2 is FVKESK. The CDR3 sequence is CASSPLTSGVGKTQYF. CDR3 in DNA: TGTGCCAGCAGCCCCCTAACTAGCGGGGTGGGGAAGACCCAGTACTTC.

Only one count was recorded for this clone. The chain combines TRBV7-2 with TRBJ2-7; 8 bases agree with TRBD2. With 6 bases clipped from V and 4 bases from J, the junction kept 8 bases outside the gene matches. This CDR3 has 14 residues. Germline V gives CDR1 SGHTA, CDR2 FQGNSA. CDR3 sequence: CASRLGASGYEQYF. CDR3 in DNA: TGTGCCAGCAGGCTCGGGGCTAGCGGGTACGAGCAGTACTTC.

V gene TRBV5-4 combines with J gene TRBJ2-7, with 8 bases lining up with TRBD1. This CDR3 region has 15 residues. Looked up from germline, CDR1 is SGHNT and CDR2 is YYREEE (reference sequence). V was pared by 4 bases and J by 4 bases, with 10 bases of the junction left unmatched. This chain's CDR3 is CASSAGTGPQYEQYF. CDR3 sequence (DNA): TGTGCCAGCAGCGCGGGGACAGGACCCCAATACGAGCAGTACTTC.

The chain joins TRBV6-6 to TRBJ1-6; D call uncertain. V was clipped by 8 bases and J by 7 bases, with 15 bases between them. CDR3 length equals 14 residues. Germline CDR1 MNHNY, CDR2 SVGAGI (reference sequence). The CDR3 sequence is CASSDGGRNSPLHF. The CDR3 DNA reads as TGTGCCAGCTCAGACGGCGGAAGAAATTCACCCCTCCACTTT.

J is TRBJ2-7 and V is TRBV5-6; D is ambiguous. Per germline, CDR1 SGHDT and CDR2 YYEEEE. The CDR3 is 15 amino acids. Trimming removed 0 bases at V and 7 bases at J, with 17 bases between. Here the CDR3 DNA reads TGTGCCAGCAGCTTGGGCCAGGTCCTTCCCTTGGAGCAGTACTTC. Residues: CASSLGQVLPLEQYF.

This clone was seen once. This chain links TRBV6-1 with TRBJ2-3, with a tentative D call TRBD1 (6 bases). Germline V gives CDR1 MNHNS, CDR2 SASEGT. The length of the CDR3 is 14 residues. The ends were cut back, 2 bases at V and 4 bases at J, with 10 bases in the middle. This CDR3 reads CASSERAGADTQYF. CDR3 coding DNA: TGTGCCAGCAGTGAAAGGGCAGGGGCAGATACGCAGTATTTT.

CDR3 sequence: CASSYSRGSTDTQYF. The CDR3 DNA is TGTGCCAGCAGTTACTCGCGGGGGAGCACAGATACGCAGTATTTT. The rearrangement links TRBV6-5 to TRBJ2-3; 7 bases are shared with TRBD2. The V gene's germline CDR1 is MNHEY and CDR2 SVGAGI. The CDR3 loop spans 15 amino acids. J lost 0 bases, V lost 0 bases, and 0 bases had no gene match.

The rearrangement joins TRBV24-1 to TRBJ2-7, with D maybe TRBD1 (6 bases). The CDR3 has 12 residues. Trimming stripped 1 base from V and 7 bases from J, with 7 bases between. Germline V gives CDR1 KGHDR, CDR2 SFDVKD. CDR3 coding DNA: TGTGCCACCAGTGATTTTCAGGGGGAGCAGTACTTC. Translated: CATSDFQGEQYF.

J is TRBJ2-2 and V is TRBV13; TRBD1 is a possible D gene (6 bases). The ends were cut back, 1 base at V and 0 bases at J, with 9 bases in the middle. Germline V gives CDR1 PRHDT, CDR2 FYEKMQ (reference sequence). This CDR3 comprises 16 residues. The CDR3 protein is CASSLEWTANTGELFF. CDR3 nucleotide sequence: TGTGCCAGCAGCTTAGAGTGGACAGCGAACACCGGGGAGCTGTTTTTT.

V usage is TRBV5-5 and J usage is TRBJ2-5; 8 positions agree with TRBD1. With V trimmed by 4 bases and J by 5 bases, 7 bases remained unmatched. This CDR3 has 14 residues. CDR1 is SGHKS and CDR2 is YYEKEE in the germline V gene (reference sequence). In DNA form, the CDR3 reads TGTGCCAGCAGCCGCGGGACAGGCGCCGAGACCCAGTACTTC. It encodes CASSRGTGAETQYF.

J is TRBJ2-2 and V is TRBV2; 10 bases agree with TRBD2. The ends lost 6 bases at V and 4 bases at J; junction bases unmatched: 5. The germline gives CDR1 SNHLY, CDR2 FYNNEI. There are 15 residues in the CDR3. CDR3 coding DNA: TGTGCCAGCAGAGCACTAGCGGGGAGCACCGGGGAGCTGTTTTTT. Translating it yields CASRALAGSTGELFF.

The CDR3 is CASSADRGGEQYF. The CDR3 bases are TGTGCCAGCAGCGCCGACAGGGGTGGCGAGCAGTACTTC. The V and J genes are TRBV11-1 and TRBJ2-7; 8 bases fit TRBD1. Losses at the gene ends were 5 bases for V and 6 bases for J; bases not matched to a gene: 6. This CDR3 has 13 residues. Germline loops: CDR1 SGHAT, CDR2 FQDESV (reference sequence). Filled out from reference TRBV11-1 and TRBJ2-7, the complete variable domain reads EAEVAQSPRYKITEKSQAVAFWCDPISGHATLYWYRQILGQGPELLVQFQDESVVDDSQLPKDRFSAERLKGVDSTLKIQPAELGDSAMYLCASSADRGGEQYFGPGTRLTVT.